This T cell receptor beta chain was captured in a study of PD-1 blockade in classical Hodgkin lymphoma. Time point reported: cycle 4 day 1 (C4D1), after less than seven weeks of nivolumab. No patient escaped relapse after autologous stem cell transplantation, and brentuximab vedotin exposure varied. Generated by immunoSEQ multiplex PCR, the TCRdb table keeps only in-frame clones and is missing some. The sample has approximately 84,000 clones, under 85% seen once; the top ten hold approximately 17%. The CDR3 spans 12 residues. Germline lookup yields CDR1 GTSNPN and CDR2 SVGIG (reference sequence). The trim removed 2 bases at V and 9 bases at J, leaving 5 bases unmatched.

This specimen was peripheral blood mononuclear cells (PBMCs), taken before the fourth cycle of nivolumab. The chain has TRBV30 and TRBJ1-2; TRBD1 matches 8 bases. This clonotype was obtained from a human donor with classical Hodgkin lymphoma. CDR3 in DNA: TGTGCCTGGAGTTCGGGGACAGGACGCTACACCTTC. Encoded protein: CAWSSGTGRYTF. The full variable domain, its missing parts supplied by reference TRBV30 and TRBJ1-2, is SQTIHQWPATLVQPVGSPLSLECTVEGTSNPNLYWYRQAAGRGLQLLFYSVGIGQISSEVPQNLSASRPQDRQFILSSKKLLLSDSGFYLCAWSSGTGRYTFGSGTRLTVV.